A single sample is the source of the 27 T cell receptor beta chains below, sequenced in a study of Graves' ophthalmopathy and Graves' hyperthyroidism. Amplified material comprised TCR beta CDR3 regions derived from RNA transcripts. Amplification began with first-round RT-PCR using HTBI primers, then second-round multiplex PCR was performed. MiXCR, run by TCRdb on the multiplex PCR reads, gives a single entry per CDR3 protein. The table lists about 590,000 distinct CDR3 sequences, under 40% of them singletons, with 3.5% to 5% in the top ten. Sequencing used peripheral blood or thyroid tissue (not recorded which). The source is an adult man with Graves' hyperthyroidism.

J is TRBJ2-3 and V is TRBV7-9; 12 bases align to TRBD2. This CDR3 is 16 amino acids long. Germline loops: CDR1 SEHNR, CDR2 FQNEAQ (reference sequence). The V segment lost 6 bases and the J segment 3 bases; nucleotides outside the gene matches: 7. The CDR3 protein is CASRPILAGGTDTQYF. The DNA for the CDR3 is TGTGCCAGCAGGCCAATCCTAGCGGGAGGGACAGATACGCAGTATTTT.

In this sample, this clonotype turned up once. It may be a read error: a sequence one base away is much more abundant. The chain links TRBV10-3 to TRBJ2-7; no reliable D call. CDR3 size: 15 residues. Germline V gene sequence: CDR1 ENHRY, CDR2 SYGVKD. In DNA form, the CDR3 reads TGTGCCAGCAGTTTGGCGGAGAAAGGTTACTACGAGCAGTACTTC. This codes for CASSLAEKGYYEQYF.

Here the CDR3 DNA reads TGTGCCATCGGCACCGGGACTAGCGGACCTAAGTGGTTCTTC. This translates into CAIGTGTSGPKWFF. The chain combines TRBV10-3 with TRBJ2-1; 11 positions agree with TRBD2. The J segment lost 15 bases and the V segment lost 8 bases, leaving 15 bases of the junction unmatched. CDR1 and CDR2 (germline): ENHRY, SYGVKD. This CDR3 is 14 amino acids long.

CDR3 amino acids: CASAPRDTNTGETQYF. Written as DNA, the CDR3 is TGTGCCAGCGCCCCTAGGGACACTAACACCGGGGAGACCCAGTACTTC. The V and J genes are TRBV7-2 and TRBJ2-5; possibly TRBD1 for D (6 bases). The CDR3 runs to 16 residues. The germline gives CDR1 SGHTA, CDR2 FQGNSA. The V gene lost 8 bases and the J gene lost 5 bases, with 24 bases spanning the gap.

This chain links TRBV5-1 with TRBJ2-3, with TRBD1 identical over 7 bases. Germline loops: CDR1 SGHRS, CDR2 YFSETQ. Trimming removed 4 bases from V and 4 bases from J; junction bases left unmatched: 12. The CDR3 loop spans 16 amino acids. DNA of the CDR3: TGCGCCAGCAGCAAAGGACAGGACGCTCCCCCAGATACGCAGTATTTT. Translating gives CASSKGQDAPPDTQYF.

The CDR3 DNA reads TGTGCCAGTAGTACTTTAGCGGGAGAGGCCTACAATGAGCATTTT. It encodes CASSTLAGEAYNEHF. The rearrangement links TRBV19 to TRBJ1-5; D gene uncertain. The CDR3 extends over 15 amino acids. CDR1 is LNHDA and CDR2 is SQIVND in the germline V gene (reference sequence). The V end lost 4 bases, the J end lost 14 bases, and 24 bases lay between the germline ends.

CDR3 DNA sequence: TGTGCCAGCGGGCTAGCGGGGGGGCCCACTGAAGCTTTCTTT. It encodes CASGLAGGPTEAFF. The chain carries TRBV2 and TRBJ1-1, with a weak D call TRBD1 (6 bases). This CDR3 is built from 14 residues. Per germline, CDR1 SNHLY and CDR2 FYNNEI. V lost 8 bases to trimming and J lost 4 bases, with 17 bases between them.

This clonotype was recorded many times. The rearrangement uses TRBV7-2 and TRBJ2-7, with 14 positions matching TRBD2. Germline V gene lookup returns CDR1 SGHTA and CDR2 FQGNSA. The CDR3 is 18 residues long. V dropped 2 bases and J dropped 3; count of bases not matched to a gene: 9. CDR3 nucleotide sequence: TGTGCCAGCAGCTTAAAGGCCCTGGGACTAGCGGGGGTCTACGAGCAGTACTTC. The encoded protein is CASSLKALGLAGVYEQYF.

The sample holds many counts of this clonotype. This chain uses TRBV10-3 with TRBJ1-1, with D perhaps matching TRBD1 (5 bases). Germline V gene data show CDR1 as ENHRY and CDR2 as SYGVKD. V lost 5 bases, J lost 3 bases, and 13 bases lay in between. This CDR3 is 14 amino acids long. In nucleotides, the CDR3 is TGTGCCATCAGTACGGGCGGGGGATACACTGAAGCTTTCTTT. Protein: CAISTGGGYTEAFF.

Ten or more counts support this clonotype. CDR3 loop: CASLRLGETQYF. CDR3 coding DNA: TGTGCCAGCCTTCGGTTGGGAGAGACCCAGTACTTC. The chain has TRBV2 and TRBJ2-5; D not resolved. V shed 8 bases and J shed 4 bases, with 11 bases lying between them. There are 12 residues in the CDR3. The germline V gene has CDR1 SNHLY and CDR2 FYNNEI.

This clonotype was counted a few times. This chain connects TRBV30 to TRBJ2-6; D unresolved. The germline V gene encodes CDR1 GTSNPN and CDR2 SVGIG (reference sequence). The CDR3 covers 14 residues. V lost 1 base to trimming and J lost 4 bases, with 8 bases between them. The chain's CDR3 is CAWSGGRGANVLTF. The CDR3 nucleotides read TGTGCCTGGAGTGGAGGCCGAGGGGCCAACGTCCTGACTTTC. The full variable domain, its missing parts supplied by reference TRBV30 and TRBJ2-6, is SQTIHQWPATLVQPVGSPLSLECTVEGTSNPNLYWYRQAAGRGLQLLFYSVGIGQISSEVPQNLSASRPQDRQFILSSKKLLLSDSGFYLCAWSGGRGANVLTFGAGSRLTVL.

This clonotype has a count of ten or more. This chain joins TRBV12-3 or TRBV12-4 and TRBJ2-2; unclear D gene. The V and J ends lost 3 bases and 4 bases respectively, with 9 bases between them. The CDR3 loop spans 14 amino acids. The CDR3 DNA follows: TGTGCCAGCAGTTTCCCCCCGGGCACCGGGGAGCTGTTTTTT. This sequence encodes CASSFPPGTGELFF.

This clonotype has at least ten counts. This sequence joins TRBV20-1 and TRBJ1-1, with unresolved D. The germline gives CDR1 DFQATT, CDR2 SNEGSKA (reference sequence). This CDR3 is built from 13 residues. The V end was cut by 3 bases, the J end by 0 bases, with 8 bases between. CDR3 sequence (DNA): TGCAGTGCTAGCGCCAGGTTGAACACTGAAGCTTTCTTT. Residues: CSASARLNTEAFF.

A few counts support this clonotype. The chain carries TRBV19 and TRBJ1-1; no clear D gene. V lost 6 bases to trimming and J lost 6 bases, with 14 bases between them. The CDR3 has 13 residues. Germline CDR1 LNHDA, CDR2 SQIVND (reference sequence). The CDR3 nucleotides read TGTGCCAGTAGAACTGAATTAGGGTCTGAAGCTTTCTTT. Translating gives CASRTELGSEAFF.

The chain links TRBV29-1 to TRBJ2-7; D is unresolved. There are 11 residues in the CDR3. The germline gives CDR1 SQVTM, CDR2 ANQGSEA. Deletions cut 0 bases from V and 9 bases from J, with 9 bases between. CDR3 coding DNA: TGCAGCGTTGAAGATCGGGTAGGGCAGTACTTC. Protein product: CSVEDRVGQYF.

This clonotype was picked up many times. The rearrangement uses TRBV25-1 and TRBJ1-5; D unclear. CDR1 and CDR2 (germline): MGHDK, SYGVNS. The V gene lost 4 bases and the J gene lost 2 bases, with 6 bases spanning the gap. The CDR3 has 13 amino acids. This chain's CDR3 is CASSALGNQPQHF. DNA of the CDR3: TGTGCCAGCAGTGCCTTAGGCAATCAGCCCCAGCATTTT.

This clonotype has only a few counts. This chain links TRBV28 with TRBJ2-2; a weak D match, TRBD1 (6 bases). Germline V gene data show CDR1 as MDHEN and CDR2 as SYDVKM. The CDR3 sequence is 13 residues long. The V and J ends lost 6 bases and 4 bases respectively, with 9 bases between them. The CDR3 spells CASREDSTGELFF. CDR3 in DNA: TGTGCCAGCAGGGAGGACAGCACCGGGGAGCTGTTTTTT.

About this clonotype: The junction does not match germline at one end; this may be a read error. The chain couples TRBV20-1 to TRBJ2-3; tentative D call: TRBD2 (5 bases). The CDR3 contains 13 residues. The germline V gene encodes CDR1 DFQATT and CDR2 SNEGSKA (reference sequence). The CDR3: CAWSAGGADTQYF. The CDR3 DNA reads TGTGCCTGGAGTGCAGGAGGCGCAGATACGCAGTATTTT.

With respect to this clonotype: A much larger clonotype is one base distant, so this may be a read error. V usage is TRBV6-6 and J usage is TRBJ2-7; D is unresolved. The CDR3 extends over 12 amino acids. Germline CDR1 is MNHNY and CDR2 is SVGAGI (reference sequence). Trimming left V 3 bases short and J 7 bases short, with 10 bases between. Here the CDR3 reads CASSYVGREQYF. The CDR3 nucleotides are TGTGCCAGCAGTTATGTAGGGCGGGAGCAGTACTTC.

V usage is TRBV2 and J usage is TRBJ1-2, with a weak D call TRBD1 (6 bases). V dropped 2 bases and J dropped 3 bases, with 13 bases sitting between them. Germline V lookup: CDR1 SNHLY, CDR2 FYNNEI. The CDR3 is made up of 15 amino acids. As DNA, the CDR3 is TGTGCCAGCAGTGAACAGGGGAGGCGTGACTATGGCTACACCTTC. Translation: CASSEQGRRDYGYTF.

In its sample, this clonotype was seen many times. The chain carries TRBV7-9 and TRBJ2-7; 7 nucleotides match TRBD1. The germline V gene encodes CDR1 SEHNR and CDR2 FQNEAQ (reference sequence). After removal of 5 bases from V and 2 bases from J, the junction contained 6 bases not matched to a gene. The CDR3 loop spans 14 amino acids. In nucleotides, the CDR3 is TGTGCCAGCAGCGCAGACAGGGCCCCCTACGAGCAGTACTTC. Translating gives CASSADRAPYEQYF.

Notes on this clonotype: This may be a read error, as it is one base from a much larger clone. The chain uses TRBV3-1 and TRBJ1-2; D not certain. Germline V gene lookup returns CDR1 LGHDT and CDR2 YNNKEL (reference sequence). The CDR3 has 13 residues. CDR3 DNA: TGTGCCAGCGGAGCGGTTGGTGCCTATGGCTGCACCTTC. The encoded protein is CASGAVGAYGCTF.

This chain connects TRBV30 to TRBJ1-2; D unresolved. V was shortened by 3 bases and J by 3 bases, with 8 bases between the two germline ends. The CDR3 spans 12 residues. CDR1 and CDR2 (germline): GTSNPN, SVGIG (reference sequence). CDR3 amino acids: CAWSPSHYGYTF. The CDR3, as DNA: TGTGCCTGGAGCCCCAGTCACTATGGCTACACCTTC. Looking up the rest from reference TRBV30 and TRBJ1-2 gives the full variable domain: SQTIHQWPATLVQPVGSPLSLECTVEGTSNPNLYWYRQAAGRGLQLLFYSVGIGQISSEVPQNLSASRPQDRQFILSSKKLLLSDSGFYLCAWSPSHYGYTFGSGTRLTVV.

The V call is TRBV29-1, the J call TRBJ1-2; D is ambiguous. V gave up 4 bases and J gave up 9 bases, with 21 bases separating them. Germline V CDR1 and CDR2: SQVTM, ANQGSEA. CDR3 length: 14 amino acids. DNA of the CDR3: TGCAGCGTTGCGGCTAGCGGGTTGGGGTTGAGCTACACCTTC. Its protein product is CSVAASGLGLSYTF.

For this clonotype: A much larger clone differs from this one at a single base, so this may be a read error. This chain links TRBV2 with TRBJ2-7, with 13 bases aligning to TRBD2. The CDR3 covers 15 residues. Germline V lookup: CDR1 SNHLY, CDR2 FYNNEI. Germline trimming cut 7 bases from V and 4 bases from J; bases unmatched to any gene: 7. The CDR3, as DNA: TGTGCCAGCAACTTAGGACTAGCGGGGGAATACGAGCAGTACTTC. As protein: CASNLGLAGEYEQYF.

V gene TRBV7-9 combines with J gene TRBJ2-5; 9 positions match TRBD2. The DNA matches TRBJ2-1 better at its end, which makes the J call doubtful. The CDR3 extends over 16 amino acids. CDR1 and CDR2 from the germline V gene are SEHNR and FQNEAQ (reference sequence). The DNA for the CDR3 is TGTGCCAGCAGCCAAGCGTTGCGGGAGGGCCTTGGTGAGCAGTTCTTC. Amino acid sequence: CASSQALREGLGEQFF.

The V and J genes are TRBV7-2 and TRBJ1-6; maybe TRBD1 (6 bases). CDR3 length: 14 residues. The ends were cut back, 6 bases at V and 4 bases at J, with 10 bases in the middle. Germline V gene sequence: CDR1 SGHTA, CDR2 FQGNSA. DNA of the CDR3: TGTGCCAGCAGTAGGGGGGGATATAATTCACCCCTCCACTTT. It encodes CASSRGGYNSPLHF. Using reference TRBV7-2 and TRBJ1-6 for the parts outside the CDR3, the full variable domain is GAGVSQSPSNKVTEKGKDVELRCDPISGHTALYWYRQSLGQGLEFLIYFQGNSAPDKSGLPSDRFSAERTGGSVSTLTIQRTQQEDSAVYLCASSRGGYNSPLHFGNGTRLTVT.